One sample yielded the 10 T cell receptor beta chains listed below, sequenced in a study of shared clonotypes between healthy human individuals. Here immunoSEQ multiplex PCR was the method, and the copy in TCRdb shows in-frame clones only, minus some. In the table there are some 500,000 clones, 95% to 97% of which are singletons. The specimen was naive CD4+ T cells sorted from blood. The subset denotes: CD45RA+ positively selected. The receptor source for this set is a woman aged 25 to 39 in good health.

The CDR3 DNA reads TGTGCCAGCAGCGTATCAGACTATGGCTACACCTTC. Translated: CASSVSDYGYTF. The chain combines TRBV7-2 with TRBJ1-2; no firm D call. CDR3 length: 12 amino acids. V gave up 5 bases and J gave up 3 bases, with 7 bases separating them. Germline-derived CDR1 and CDR2 are SGHTA and FQGNSA.

The V call is TRBV18, the J call TRBJ2-7, with no clear D. With 2 bases removed from V and 0 bases from J, the gap between germline ends came to 8 bases. Germline CDR1 and CDR2: KGHSH and LQKENI. CDR3 length equals 14 residues. Here the CDR3 DNA reads TGTGCCAGCTCACCAGGACCGAACTCCTACGAGCAGTACTTC. Translating it yields CASSPGPNSYEQYF.

The gene calls are TRBV5-4 and TRBJ2-1; TRBD1 matches at 7 bases. Trimming cost V 4 bases and J 1 base; bases outside gene matches: 5. The germline gives CDR1 SGHNT, CDR2 YYREEE (reference sequence). CDR3 size: 15 residues. The CDR3 region is CASSQGTVSYNEQFF. DNA of the CDR3: TGTGCCAGCAGCCAAGGGACAGTGTCCTACAATGAGCAGTTCTTC.

This chain uses TRBV14 with TRBJ2-1; no firm D call. V was pared by 4 bases and J by 0 bases, with 10 bases between. Germline CDR1 reads SGHDN; CDR2 reads FVKESK. This CDR3 comprises 15 residues. CDR3 residues: CASSLRWGSYNEQFF. CDR3 sequence (DNA): TGTGCCAGCAGCCTTCGATGGGGCTCCTACAATGAGCAGTTCTTC.

Concerning this clone: The sample carries other DNA sequences with the same CDR3. V is TRBV19 and J is TRBJ1-1; D not certain. Germline CDR1 LNHDA, CDR2 SQIVND (reference sequence). The V gene lost 6 bases and the J gene lost 3 bases, with 11 bases spanning the gap. The CDR3 length is 13 residues. In DNA form, the CDR3 reads TGTGCCAGTAGGGGCGTCGGGGACACTGAAGCTTTCTTT. Its translation is CASRGVGDTEAFF.

Concerning this clone itself: No DNA is shown, since the ends of the CDR3 on it are uncertain; the CDR3 is the one TCRdb lists. The chain has TRBV28 and TRBJ1-2; the D call of TRBD1 is as the table states it, not checked on the DNA. CDR1 is MDHEN and CDR2 is SYDVKM in the germline V gene. The CDR3 is 16 amino acids long, termini counted. The CDR3 loop reads CASSTSAGSANYGYTF.

The rearrangement links TRBV5-6 to TRBJ1-1, with D maybe TRBD1 (6 bases). Germline lookup yields CDR1 SGHDT and CDR2 YYEEEE. This CDR3 contains 14 residues. V was cut by 5 bases and J by 4 bases, with 15 bases left in between. CDR3 sequence reads: CASRGGGYITEAFF. As DNA, the CDR3 is TGTGCCAGCAGGGGAGGGGGTTATATCACTGAAGCTTTCTTT.

This clone was found once. The V gene is TRBV11-2, the J gene TRBJ1-1; 9 bases match TRBD1. Trimming cost V 0 bases and J 12 bases; bases outside gene matches: 5. From germline, CDR1 is SGHAT and CDR2 FQNNGV. The CDR3 contains 13 residues. The CDR3 DNA follows: TGTGCCAGCAGCTTAGACCGGACAGGGGAATCTTTCTTT. Its protein is CASSLDRTGESFF. Drawing the rest from reference TRBV11-2 and TRBJ1-1, the complete variable domain is EAGVAQSPRYKIIEKRQSVAFWCNPISGHATLYWYQQILGQGPKLLIQFQNNGVVDDSQLPKDRFSAERLKGVDSTLKIQPAKLEDSAVYLCASSLDRTGESFFGQGTRLTVV.

The J gene is TRBJ2-4, the V gene TRBV28; D possibly uses TRBD1 or TRBD2 (5 bases each). The germline V gene has CDR1 MDHEN and CDR2 SYDVKM. This CDR3 comprises 16 residues. Deletions cut 8 bases from V and 0 bases from J, with 17 bases between. CDR3 residues: CASFGAGHLAKNIQYF. CDR3 nucleotides: TGTGCCAGCTTTGGGGCGGGCCACTTAGCCAAAAACATTCAGTACTTC.

V usage is TRBV7-3 and J usage is TRBJ1-1, with D possibly matching TRBD1 (6 bases). Trimming took off 2 bases at V and 4 bases at J, with 11 bases between the two ends. The CDR3 spans 14 residues. The germline V gene has CDR1 SGHTA and CDR2 FQGTGA. For the CDR3, the DNA is TGTGCCAGCAGCTTAGGAGGGGGAACCACTGAAGCTTTCTTT. Its translation: CASSLGGGTTEAFF.